These 14 T cell receptor beta chains were all obtained from the same sample, sequenced in a study of T cell responses to AZD1222 COVID-19 vaccine. This table comes from immunoSEQ multiplex PCR, and its TCRdb copy is limited to in-frame clones, with some not included. The top ten hold 4% to 5% of the sample, which has around 100,000 clones, roughly 86% seen once. The sequenced sample was peripheral blood, obtained on day 0 of MenACWY control vaccination. All receptors come from an adult in good health.

This chain connects TRBV27 to TRBJ2-3; D is unclear. CDR3 size: 15 residues. Germline V gene data show CDR1 as MNHEY and CDR2 as SMNVEV (reference sequence). Trimming removed 7 bases at V and 2 bases at J, with 16 bases between. The CDR3 DNA sequence: TGTGCCAGCACCCCGACACGCCTCTCCACAGATACGCAGTATTTT. The encoded protein is CASTPTRLSTDTQYF.

This clone was seen once. V is TRBV10-3 and J is TRBJ2-1; D ambiguous. V shed 5 bases and J shed 7 bases, with 12 bases lying between them. Germline CDR1 reads ENHRY; CDR2 reads SYGVKD. The CDR3 spans 13 residues. CDR3 sequence: CAISPGLSNEQFF. The DNA for the CDR3 is TGTGCCATCAGTCCGGGCCTTTCGAATGAGCAGTTCTTC.

V usage is TRBV4-3 and J usage is TRBJ1-4, with a possible D match to TRBD1 (6 bases). The CDR3 covers 17 residues. V lost 1 base and J 3 bases, leaving 15 bases between the germline ends. Germline CDR1 LGHNA, CDR2 YSLEER. The CDR3 spells CASSQGQIRGANEKLFF. The DNA of the CDR3 is TGCGCCAGCAGCCAAGGTCAAATTAGGGGGGCTAATGAAAAACTGTTTTTT.

V gene TRBV18 combines with J gene TRBJ1-2; D is unresolved. This CDR3 has 15 residues. From germline, CDR1 is KGHSH and CDR2 LQKENI. Trimming left V 2 bases short and J 4 bases short, with 14 bases between. CDR3 coding DNA: TGTGCCAGCTCACCAGACACAGTCATCGTCTATGGCTACACCTTC. Protein: CASSPDTVIVYGYTF.

The V call is TRBV5-1, the J call TRBJ2-1, with 7 bases fitting TRBD2. Germline trimming cut 0 bases from V and 5 bases from J; bases unmatched to any gene: 8. There are 16 residues in the CDR3. Germline assignment: CDR1 SGHRS and CDR2 YFSETQ. The DNA of the CDR3 is TGCGCCAGCAGCTTGGGTCCCCAGCGGGGAGACAATGAGCAGTTCTTC. This gives the protein CASSLGPQRGDNEQFF.

V is TRBV6-5 and J is TRBJ1-6, with a possible D match to TRBD1 (6 bases). CDR1 is MNHEY and CDR2 is SVGAGI in the germline V gene. The V end was cut by 6 bases, the J end by 4 bases, with 10 bases between. This CDR3 has 14 residues. In DNA, the CDR3 is TGTGCCAGCAGCCGGACAGTATATAATTCACCCCTCCACTTT. It translates to CASSRTVYNSPLHF.

This chain connects TRBV5-4 to TRBJ1-2; 7 bases align to TRBD1. V dropped 0 bases and J dropped 4; count of bases not matched to a gene: 6. Germline values: CDR1 SGHNT, CDR2 YYREEE (reference sequence). This CDR3 region has 15 residues. Here the CDR3 reads CASSLEAGGTYGYTF. CDR3 nucleotides: TGTGCCAGCAGCTTGGAGGCAGGGGGTACCTATGGCTACACCTTC.

V is TRBV27 and J is TRBJ2-1, with TRBD2 matching over 8 bases. The germline gives CDR1 MNHEY, CDR2 SMNVEV (reference sequence). The J segment lost 6 bases and the V segment lost 3 bases, leaving 4 bases of the junction unmatched. CDR3 length equals 14 residues. CDR3 residues: CASSFATSGNEQFF. CDR3 DNA sequence: TGTGCCAGCAGTTTCGCTACTAGCGGCAATGAGCAGTTCTTC.

The chain has TRBV6-5 and TRBJ2-7; D is unresolved. There are 16 residues in the CDR3. Per germline, CDR1 MNHEY and CDR2 SVGAGI. V was shortened by 2 bases and J by 0 bases, with 14 bases between the two germline ends. CDR3 bases: TGTGCCAGCAGTTACGCGACGTCAGGCGACTCCTACGAGCAGTACTTC. Translating it yields CASSYATSGDSYEQYF.

The gene calls are TRBV5-1 and TRBJ1-5, with D possibly matching TRBD1 (5 bases). This CDR3 spans 15 amino acids. Germline V gene sequence: CDR1 SGHRS, CDR2 YFSETQ. Trimming pared 4 bases from V and 5 bases from J, leaving 16 bases between. CDR3 in amino acids: CASSLGVGYDQPQHF. Here the CDR3 DNA reads TGCGCCAGCAGCCTAGGGGTAGGGTACGATCAGCCCCAGCATTTT.

The chain uses TRBV6-4 and TRBJ1-1; 8 bases fit TRBD1. The germline V gene has CDR1 MRHNA and CDR2 SNTAGT. The CDR3 is 14 amino acids. V gave up 6 bases and J gave up 6 bases; unmatched junction bases: 9. CDR3 coding DNA: TGTGCCAGCAGAGAGACAGGGGAATCCGCTGAAGCTTTCTTT. Protein: CASRETGESAEAFF.

The DNA for the CDR3 is TGTGCCAGCAGCCCAGGGCCAGGGTCCTCGGGGACCGGGGAGCTGTTTTTT. It yields the protein CASSPGPGSSGTGELFF. The chain has TRBV9 and TRBJ2-2; D possibly uses TRBD1 or TRBD2 (5 bases each). V was cut by 4 bases and J by 5 bases, with 21 bases left in between. From germline, CDR1 is SGDLS and CDR2 YYNGEE. CDR3 length: 17 amino acids.

The CDR3 reads CASSYDGRQGPNQPQHF. DNA for the CDR3: TGTGCCAGCAGTTACGATGGACGGCAGGGGCCCAATCAGCCCCAGCATTTT. V is TRBV6-2 or TRBV6-3 and J is TRBJ1-5; D is perhaps TRBD1 (6 bases). Trimming pared 2 bases from V and 3 bases from J, leaving 17 bases between. The CDR3 is made up of 17 amino acids. Germline V gene sequence: CDR1 MNHEY, CDR2 SVGEGT.

J is TRBJ2-7 and V is TRBV7-9; D unclear. The ends were cut back, 5 bases at V and 2 bases at J, with 4 bases in the middle. Germline CDR1 SEHNR, CDR2 FQNEAQ (reference sequence). This CDR3 region has 11 residues. This CDR3 is CASSLTYEQYF. The CDR3 bases are TGTGCCAGCAGCCTAACCTACGAGCAGTACTTC.